Described below is a single T cell receptor beta chain sequence and its context. As yet, its antigen is unknown. At one end, the junction sequence differs from germline, possibly due to a read error. CDR3 size: 16 residues. From germline, CDR1 is MNHEY and CDR2 SVGEGT. These data originate in a study of tumor-infiltrating lymphocytes in primary liver carcinoma. About the research overall: These patients were men and women whose ages were 30 to 69 years. Study-wide results and caveats: With p = 0.039, the top-250-clone fraction in tumors significantly exceeded that in blood.

Co-extraction of RNA and DNA was performed on about 19-30 mg of unsorted bulk tissue. More than 80% viable tumor cells made up every tumor sample. Priming with a constant-region primer yielded TCR beta cDNA from around 0.45 ug total RNA. Investigators got TCR beta libraries out of three nested multiplex PCR rounds, done with slightly modified ARM-PCR. Both of the initial two PCR rounds ran for nine to eleven cycles and employed TRBV1-TRBV30 forward primers alongside a C-beta reverse primer. TCRdb called the multiplex PCR reads again in MiXCR, with one record for every CDR3 protein. The repertoire holds around 81,000 distinct CDR3 sequences, with roughly two thirds as singletons.

Sequenced material: liver tumor tissue from sampling region 4. Noted subset: tumor region T4, right-lateral pole. The TCR sequence derives from a woman aged 55-69 years with primary liver carcinoma and hepatitis B virus infection. The V gene is TRBV6-2 or TRBV6-3, the J gene TRBJ2-5; TRBD2 aligns across 7 bases. The CDR3 DNA follows: TGTGCCAGCAGTTACAGGAGCGGGAAGGCCGGAGAGGCCCAGTACTTC. Protein product: CASSYRSGKAGEAQYF.